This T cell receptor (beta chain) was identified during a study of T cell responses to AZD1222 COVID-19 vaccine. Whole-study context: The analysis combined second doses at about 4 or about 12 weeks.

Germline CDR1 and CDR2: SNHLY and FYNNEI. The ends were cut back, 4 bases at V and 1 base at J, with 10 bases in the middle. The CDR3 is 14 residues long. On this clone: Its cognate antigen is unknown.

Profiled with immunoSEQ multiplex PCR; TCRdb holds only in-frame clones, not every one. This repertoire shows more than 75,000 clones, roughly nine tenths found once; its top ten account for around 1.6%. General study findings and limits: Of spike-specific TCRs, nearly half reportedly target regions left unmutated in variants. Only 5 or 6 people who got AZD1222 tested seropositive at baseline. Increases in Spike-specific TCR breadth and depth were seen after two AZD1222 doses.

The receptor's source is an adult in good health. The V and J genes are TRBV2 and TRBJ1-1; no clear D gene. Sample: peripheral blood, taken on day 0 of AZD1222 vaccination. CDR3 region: CASSAEGRNTEAFF. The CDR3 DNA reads TGTGCCAGCAGTGCAGAAGGAAGGAACACTGAAGCTTTCTTT.